The entry below describes one T cell receptor beta chain. Repertoires were generated with immunoSEQ multiplex PCR, while TCRdb's copy carries only in-frame clones and drops some. The sample contains 25,000 to 30,000 clones, approximately 80% of which appear only once. Trimming left V 5 bases short and J 6 bases short, with 15 bases between. Per the germline V gene, CDR1 is SGHNT and CDR2 is YENEEA. The CDR3 covers 14 residues. The sample originates from a study of blood T cell repertoires in COVID-19. Background on the study: The analysed material was cDNA or gDNA that came from T cells, B-cell-depleted T cells, or PBMCs.

The sample consisted of peripheral blood. The TCR originated in a man aged 70 or older with active COVID-19. This rearrangement joins TRBV11-3 to TRBJ2-3, with TRBD1 as a possible D gene (6 bases). CDR3 coding DNA: TGTGCCAGCAGCCGACAGGCCGGAACCGATACGCAGTATTTT. It codes for CASSRQAGTDTQYF.